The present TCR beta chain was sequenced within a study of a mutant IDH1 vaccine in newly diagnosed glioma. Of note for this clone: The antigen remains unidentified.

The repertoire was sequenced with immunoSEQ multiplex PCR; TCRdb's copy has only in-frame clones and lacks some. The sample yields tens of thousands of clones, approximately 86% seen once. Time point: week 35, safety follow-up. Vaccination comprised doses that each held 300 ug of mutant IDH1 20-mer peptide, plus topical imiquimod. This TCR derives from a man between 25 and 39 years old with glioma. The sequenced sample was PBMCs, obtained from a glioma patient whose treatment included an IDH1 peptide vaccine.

For the CDR3, the DNA is TGTGCCAGCAGTTTGTCACAACTTGGGCCCCAGCATTTT. Residues: CASSLSQLGPQHF. The chain has TRBV28 and TRBJ1-5, with D unresolved. CDR3 size: 13 residues. Germline V gives CDR1 MDHEN, CDR2 SYDVKM. V was shortened by 3 bases and J by 9 bases, with 12 bases between the two germline ends. Together with reference TRBV28 and TRBJ1-5, the CDR3 gives the full variable domain: DVKVTQSSRYLVKRTGEKVFLECVQDMDHENMFWYRQDPGLGLRLIYFSYDVKMKEKGDIPEGYSVSREKKERFSLILESASTNQTSMYLCASSLSQLGPQHFGDGTRLSIL.